This TCR beta chain was found in a study of blood T cell repertoires in COVID-19. Sequencing was performed with immunoSEQ multiplex PCR; in TCRdb, only in-frame clones are kept and a portion is missing. The sample carries 150,000 or so clones, 82% recorded once. This CDR3 spans 16 amino acids. V trimming: 4 bases; J trimming: 0 bases; junction bases outside the gene matches: 9. Per the germline V gene, CDR1 is MNHNS and CDR2 is SASEGT. This TCR derives from a man in his sixties who had recovered from COVID-19. The source material was PBMCs or T cells enriched from blood (not recorded which). The V and J genes are TRBV6-1 and TRBJ2-7, with 7 bases fitting TRBD1. CDR3 protein: CASSGPGGLSSYEQYF. The CDR3 DNA follows: TGTGCCAGCAGTGGGCCAGGGGGTCTGAGCTCCTACGAGCAGTACTTC.